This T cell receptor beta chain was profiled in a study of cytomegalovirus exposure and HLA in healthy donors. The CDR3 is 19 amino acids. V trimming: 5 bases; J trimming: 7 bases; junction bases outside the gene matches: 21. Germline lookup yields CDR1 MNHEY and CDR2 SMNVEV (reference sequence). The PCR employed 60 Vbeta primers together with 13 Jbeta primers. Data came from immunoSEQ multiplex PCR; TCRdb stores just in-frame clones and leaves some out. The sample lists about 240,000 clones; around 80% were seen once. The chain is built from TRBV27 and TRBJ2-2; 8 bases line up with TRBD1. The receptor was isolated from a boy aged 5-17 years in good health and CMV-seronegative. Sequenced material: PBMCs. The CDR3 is CASSPLYLRDRRGFGELFF. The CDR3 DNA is TGTGCCAGCAGTCCTCTCTATCTCCGGGACAGGCGAGGCTTCGGGGAGCTGTTTTTT.